The present T cell receptor (beta chain) was sequenced within a study of blood T cell repertoires in COVID-19. The data were produced by immunoSEQ multiplex PCR, yet TCRdb's version contains in-frame clones alone and is incomplete. The sample contains 160,000 or so clones, approximately 91% of which appear only once. Germline values: CDR1 KGHDR, CDR2 SFDVKD. With 6 bases removed from V and 0 bases from J, the gap between germline ends came to 26 bases. This CDR3 has 20 residues. This clone was recorded once. The source of this sequence is a man between 18 and 29 years old with acute or convalescent COVID-19. Sequenced material: peripheral blood. This chain joins TRBV24-1 and TRBJ1-5, with D maybe TRBD1 (5 bases). The CDR3 protein is CATSLTAWQGGMNSNQPQHF. CDR3 in DNA: TGTGCCACCAGTCTTACGGCGTGGCAGGGAGGCATGAATAGCAATCAGCCCCAGCATTTT.